The present T cell receptor beta chain was sequenced within a study of T cell responses to AZD1222 COVID-19 vaccine. Study findings and constraints: Clonal diversity was possibly underestimated, and the donors were mostly white British, with more females.

Germline CDR1 and CDR2: MGHRA and YSYEKL. Trimming removed 4 bases from V and 6 bases from J, with 12 bases in between. The CDR3 runs to 13 residues. Sequencing was performed with immunoSEQ multiplex PCR; in TCRdb, only in-frame clones are kept and a portion is missing. The table lists about 100,000 clones, approximately 90% of them singletons. A note on this clone: Its antigen is unidentified.

The rearrangement joins TRBV4-1 to TRBJ1-2; D is unclear. Sequencing used peripheral blood, obtained on day 0 of AZD1222 vaccination. The receptor comes from an adult in good health. CDR3 DNA sequence: TGCGCCAGCAGCCCCCTGGGAATACATGGCTACACCTTC. Translation: CASSPLGIHGYTF.